The 32 T cell receptor beta chains reported below all come from one sample, sequenced in a study of cytomegalovirus exposure and HLA in healthy donors. PCR involved 60 Vbeta and 13 Jbeta primers. The method was immunoSEQ multiplex PCR; TCRdb's version includes in-frame clones alone and lacks a portion of them. The table records about 160,000 clones, around 77% of them present only once. Sequencing used PBMCs. The receptors were gathered from a middle-aged man in good health and CMV-seropositive.

This clone is a singleton in its sample. The V and J genes are TRBV7-6 and TRBJ2-3, with a weak D call TRBD2 (5 bases). CDR3 length: 19 residues. CDR1 is SGHVS and CDR2 is FNYEAQ in the germline V gene. Trimming removed 2 bases at V and 0 bases at J, with 21 bases between. The CDR3 region is CASSLRAPIARASTDTQYF. In nucleotides, the CDR3 is TGTGCCAGCAGCTTAAGGGCCCCTATTGCGCGGGCTAGCACAGATACGCAGTATTTT.

The chain recombines TRBV29-1 with TRBJ2-7, with D hard to call. The CDR3 sequence is 14 residues long. Germline CDR1 reads SQVTM; CDR2 reads ANQGSEA. V lost 3 bases and J lost 1, with 13 bases in between. The CDR3 nucleotides read TGCAGCGTTGACGGCTTTGGAGAGTCCTACGAGCAGTACTTC. Its protein is CSVDGFGESYEQYF.

The V call is TRBV2, the J call TRBJ2-7; 9 nucleotides line up with TRBD1. The CDR3 is 13 residues long. Looked up from germline, CDR1 is SNHLY and CDR2 is FYNNEI. The V and J ends lost 8 bases and 12 bases, in that order; junction bases with no gene match: 14. CDR3 DNA sequence: TGTGCCAGCCCGGGACAGGGCAACTCCTTGGGGTACTTC. Its translation is CASPGQGNSLGYF.

This chain joins TRBV29-1 and TRBJ1-3; D remains ambiguous. Germline V gene sequence: CDR1 SQVTM, CDR2 ANQGSEA. V lost 4 bases and J lost 2, with 9 bases in between. The CDR3 runs to 13 residues. DNA for the CDR3: TGCAGCGTTGGTTGGGCAGCTGGAAACACCATATATTTT. Protein sequence: CSVGWAAGNTIYF.

The rearrangement links TRBV7-6 to TRBJ1-5, with 11 bases lining up with TRBD1. The V gene end was trimmed by 1 base and the J gene end by 2 bases; junction bases not matched to a gene: 7. Per germline, CDR1 SGHVS and CDR2 FNYEAQ. The CDR3 has 18 amino acids. The CDR3 DNA follows: TGTGCCAGCAGCTTAGGAGGAGGACAGGGGGCGGGCAATCAGCCCCAGCATTTT. Its protein product is CASSLGGGQGAGNQPQHF.

This chain joins TRBV5-8 and TRBJ1-5; TRBD1 agrees at 9 bases. The CDR3 is 16 residues long. Per the germline V gene, CDR1 is SGHTS and CDR2 is YDEGEE. Trimming removed 3 bases from V and 4 bases from J; junction bases left unmatched: 8. The CDR3: CASSSASDRGNQPQHF. The CDR3 nucleotides read TGTGCCAGCAGCTCAGCCTCGGACAGGGGAAATCAGCCCCAGCATTTT.

The V gene is TRBV15, the J gene TRBJ2-5; D might be TRBD1 (5 bases). Trimming stripped 0 bases from V and 5 bases from J, with 10 bases between. CDR1 and CDR2 from the germline V gene are LNHNV and YYDKDF (reference sequence). The CDR3 runs 14 residues. The CDR3: CATSRDQGGETQYF. The CDR3 DNA follows: TGTGCCACCAGCAGAGATCAGGGCGGCGAGACCCAGTACTTC.

J is TRBJ1-5 and V is TRBV10-3; D remains unclear. In germline, CDR1 is ENHRY, CDR2 SYGVKD. The CDR3 has 12 residues. Trimming took off 2 bases at V and 6 bases at J, with 5 bases between the two ends. CDR3 residues: CAISEGRQPQHF. The CDR3 DNA reads TGTGCCATCAGTGAGGGGCGTCAGCCCCAGCATTTT.

J is TRBJ2-5 and V is TRBV2; TRBD1 matches 7 bases. The CDR3 spans 14 residues. J was trimmed by 4 bases and V by 3 bases; bases with no gene match: 5. Germline lookup yields CDR1 SNHLY and CDR2 FYNNEI. This CDR3 is CASSDDRVGETQYF. The DNA for the CDR3 is TGTGCCAGCAGTGATGACAGGGTGGGAGAGACCCAGTACTTC.

The rearrangement joins TRBV2 to TRBJ2-5; 8 bases are shared with TRBD1. The V gene's germline CDR1 is SNHLY and CDR2 FYNNEI. With 1 base clipped from V and 2 bases from J, the junction kept 3 bases outside the gene matches. The CDR3 covers 15 residues. The CDR3 loop reads CASSEGQGRQETQYF. The CDR3 DNA is TGTGCCAGCAGTGAAGGACAGGGGCGACAAGAGACCCAGTACTTC.

The chain is built from TRBV11-2 and TRBJ1-2; maybe TRBD1 (6 bases). Between the trimmed V and J ends, which lost 7 bases and 7 bases, there was a span of 19 bases. The CDR3 totals 14 residues. The germline CDR1 and CDR2 sequences are SGHAT and FQNNGV. This CDR3 is CASTATTTGSGYTF. The CDR3 coding sequence is TGTGCCAGCACCGCCACCACCACAGGGAGTGGCTACACCTTC.

CDR3 sequence: CASSQDRDRDVAGYTF. DNA for the CDR3: TGCGCCAGCAGCCAGGACCGGGACAGGGACGTCGCTGGCTACACCTTC. The chain carries TRBV4-3 and TRBJ1-2, with 9 bases fitting TRBD1. The CDR3 covers 16 residues. V lost 3 bases and J lost 7; bases outside the gene matches: 12. Germline V gene data show CDR1 as LGHNA and CDR2 as YSLEER.

J is TRBJ1-2 and V is TRBV25-1; D is ambiguous. Trimming shortened V by 4 bases and J by 0 bases, and 3 bases separated the two germline ends. The CDR3 consists of 12 residues. CDR1 MGHDK and CDR2 SYGVNS come from the germline V gene. The DNA for the CDR3 is TGTGCCAGCAGTGCGTCTAACTATGGCTACACCTTC. It yields the protein CASSASNYGYTF.

On this clone: This sample includes further DNA sequences coding for the same CDR3. This chain connects TRBV6-4 to TRBJ2-3, with 10 bases matching TRBD1. The CDR3 loop spans 13 amino acids. J lost 2 bases, V lost 9 bases, and 2 bases had no gene match. Germline-derived CDR1 and CDR2 are MRHNA and SNTAGT. The DNA of the CDR3 is TGTGCCAGTGGACAGGGGGTCACAGATACGCAGTATTTT. Protein sequence: CASGQGVTDTQYF.

The chain joins TRBV4-3 to TRBJ1-1; D is possibly TRBD1 (5 bases). Germline lookup yields CDR1 LGHNA and CDR2 YSLEER. Trimming took off 0 bases at V and 10 bases at J, with 18 bases between the two ends. CDR3 length: 15 amino acids. In DNA, the CDR3 is TGCGCCAGCAGCCAAGATTGGGGTGTCTTGGGGGGAGCTTTCTTT. This encodes CASSQDWGVLGGAFF.

The rearrangement uses TRBV10-3 and TRBJ2-5; 7 bases match TRBD1. CDR1 is ENHRY and CDR2 is SYGVKD in the germline V gene. The CDR3 has 13 amino acids. V trimming: 6 bases; J trimming: 3 bases; junction bases outside the gene matches: 4. CDR3 amino acids: CAIRDGTEETQYF. CDR3 DNA: TGTGCCATCAGGGACGGGACAGAAGAGACCCAGTACTTC.

The V and J genes are TRBV5-5 and TRBJ2-7; TRBD1 matches 12 bases. CDR3 size: 17 residues. The V gene's germline CDR1 is SGHKS and CDR2 YYEKEE (reference sequence). With 4 bases clipped from V and 1 base from J, the junction kept 9 bases outside the gene matches. In nucleotides, the CDR3 is TGTGCCAGCAGCCCGGGGGTGGGACAGGGGGCATCCTACGAGCAGTACTTC. Amino acid sequence: CASSPGVGQGASYEQYF.

Concerning this clone: One end of the junction does not line up with germline, which may come from a read error. The J gene is TRBJ2-1, the V gene TRBV7-7; 14 positions agree with TRBD2. The length of the CDR3 is 15 residues. Germline CDR1 reads SSHAT; CDR2 reads FNYEAQ (reference sequence). The CDR3 sequence is CASSPGLAGDNEQFF. The CDR3 nucleotides read TGTGCTAGCAGCCCGGGACTAGCGGGAGACAATGAGCAGTTCTTC.

The chain joins TRBV11-2 to TRBJ2-7; D possibly corresponds to TRBD2 (6 bases). The CDR3 runs 15 residues. V was shortened by 1 base and J by 7 bases, with 17 bases between the two germline ends. Germline CDR1 SGHAT, CDR2 FQNNGV. CDR3 bases: TGTGCCAGCAGCTTAGTTCCGGGCCGGAGGGTTGAGCAGTACTTC. Translated, it gives CASSLVPGRRVEQYF.

The chain combines TRBV7-3 with TRBJ1-2; D possibly corresponds to TRBD1 (5 bases). The V gene lost 0 bases and the J gene lost 2 bases, with 7 bases spanning the gap. The CDR3 consists of 14 residues. CDR1 and CDR2 from the germline V gene are SGHTA and FQGTGA. CDR3 in DNA: TGTGCCAGCAGCTTAACTGGGGGGAACTATGGCTACACCTTC. This codes for CASSLTGGNYGYTF. The full variable domain, with the rest looked up from reference TRBV7-3 and TRBJ1-2, is GAGVSQTPSNKVTEKGKYVELRCDPISGHTALYWYRQSLGQGPEFLIYFQGTGAADDSGLPNDRFFAVRPEGSVSTLKIQRTERGDSAVYLCASSLTGGNYGYTFGSGTRLTVV.

The V and J genes are TRBV10-2 and TRBJ2-1; D perhaps matches TRBD1 (6 bases). Trimming left V 5 bases short and J 8 bases short, with 31 bases between. This CDR3 has 19 residues. Germline CDR1 reads WSHSY; CDR2 reads SAAADI. The CDR3 spells CASSRQVGLGFLVGDEQFF. For the CDR3, the DNA is TGCGCCAGCAGTCGACAGGTCGGCCTGGGGTTCCTAGTCGGGGATGAGCAGTTCTTC.

The chain links TRBV7-8 to TRBJ2-1; 8 nucleotides match TRBD2. Unmatched junction bases numbered 16, after V lost 5 bases and J lost 1 base. The CDR3 covers 19 residues. Germline V gene sequence: CDR1 SGHVS, CDR2 FQNEAQ. CDR3 protein: CASSLRRVRGAGSYNEQFF. The DNA of the CDR3 is TGTGCCAGCAGCCTCCGGCGGGTGCGGGGGGCCGGATCCTACAATGAGCAGTTCTTC.

This chain links TRBV4-3 with TRBJ2-5; 15 nucleotides agree with TRBD2. After removal of 1 base from V and 5 bases from J, the junction contained 5 bases not matched to a gene. This CDR3 has 17 amino acids. Germline V CDR1 and CDR2: LGHNA, YSLEER. The CDR3 spells CASSQGTSGGVWETQYF. In DNA form, the CDR3 reads TGCGCCAGCAGCCAAGGGACTAGCGGGGGGGTTTGGGAGACCCAGTACTTC.

The V call is TRBV2, the J call TRBJ2-3, with a tentative D call TRBD1 (6 bases). Germline assignment: CDR1 SNHLY and CDR2 FYNNEI. Trimming left V 2 bases short and J 7 bases short, with 10 bases between. There are 13 residues in the CDR3. This CDR3 reads CASSENRDNTQYF. Here the CDR3 DNA reads TGTGCCAGCAGTGAAAACAGGGATAATACGCAGTATTTT. The variable domain in full, with the rest retrieved from reference TRBV2 and TRBJ2-3, is EPEVTQTPSHQVTQMGQEVILRCVPISNHLYFYWYRQILGQKVEFLVSFYNNEISEKSEIFDDQFSVERPDGSNFTLKIRSTKLEDSAMYFCASSENRDNTQYFGPGTRLTVL.

The genes are TRBV9 and TRBJ1-2; tentative D call: TRBD1 (6 bases). V lost 0 bases and J 0 bases, leaving 9 bases between the germline ends. CDR1 is SGDLS, CDR2 YYNGEE, per germline. There are 15 residues in the CDR3. The CDR3 bases are TGTGCCAGCAGCGTAGGGCCAGGGGCTAACTATGGCTACACCTTC. It translates to CASSVGPGANYGYTF.

This sequence joins TRBV19 and TRBJ2-7, with TRBD1 matching 7 bases. V shed 6 bases, J shed 2 bases, and the junction held 13 bases outside the gene matches. Germline V gene lookup returns CDR1 LNHDA and CDR2 SQIVND (reference sequence). The CDR3 extends over 16 amino acids. CDR3 DNA: TGTGCCAGTAGCCCGGCCACCGGGACAGCCACCTACGAGCAGTACTTC. It yields the protein CASSPATGTATYEQYF.

The chain employs TRBV7-9 and TRBJ1-6; 7 bases align to TRBD1. The junction had 7 bases not matched to a gene; V was cut back by 4 bases and J by 10 bases. CDR1 SEHNR and CDR2 FQNEAQ come from the germline V gene (reference sequence). This CDR3 contains 14 residues. CDR3 nucleotide sequence: TGTGCCAGCAGCTCTGGGACAGACCACTCACCCCTCCACTTT. This sequence encodes CASSSGTDHSPLHF.

The V and J genes are TRBV28 and TRBJ2-7; D is perhaps TRBD1 (6 bases). Trimming took off 3 bases at V and 3 bases at J, with 9 bases between the two ends. CDR3 length: 13 residues. Germline CDR1 is MDHEN and CDR2 is SYDVKM. The CDR3 DNA reads TGTGCCAGCAGTTTCCCGGACAGCTACGAGCAGTACTTC. Translated, it gives CASSFPDSYEQYF.

J is TRBJ2-3 and V is TRBV2, with TRBD2 matching over 14 bases. This CDR3 is built from 17 residues. J lost 6 bases, V lost 6 bases, and 11 bases had no gene match. Germline V CDR1 and CDR2: SNHLY, FYNNEI. The CDR3 loop is CASSVAGTSGGRDTQYF. The CDR3 DNA sequence: TGTGCCAGCAGCGTTGCCGGGACTAGCGGGGGCAGGGATACGCAGTATTTT.

The J gene is TRBJ1-6, the V gene TRBV6-4, with a tentative D call TRBD1 (5 bases). V was cut by 6 bases and J by 6 bases, with 9 bases left in between. The V gene's germline CDR1 is MRHNA and CDR2 SNTAGT. The CDR3 is made up of 13 amino acids. In nucleotides, the CDR3 is TGTGCCAGCAGGGGGGAGGGTAATTCACCCCTCCACTTT. This encodes CASRGEGNSPLHF.

The V and J genes are TRBV4-3 and TRBJ2-2, with 7 bases that match TRBD2. The CDR3 has 16 amino acids. Trimming at V came to 0 bases and at J to 6 bases, leaving 7 bases not matched to a gene. Germline V gives CDR1 LGHNA, CDR2 YSLEER. The CDR3 nucleotides read TGCGCCAGCAGCCAAGATTCCCGGGCGGGGGCCGGGGAGCTGTTTTTT. Amino acid sequence: CASSQDSRAGAGELFF.

The genes are TRBV11-3 and TRBJ2-7, with 7 bases fitting TRBD1. This CDR3 has 14 residues. Germline V gene lookup returns CDR1 SGHNT and CDR2 YENEEA. V lost 2 bases to trimming and J lost 2 bases; unmatched junction nucleotides: 3. CDR3 loop: CASSLFQGAYEQYF. CDR3 DNA sequence: TGTGCCAGCAGCTTATTCCAGGGGGCCTACGAGCAGTACTTC.